The present TCR beta chain was sequenced within a study of beta chain features in type 1 diabetes. About the research overall: When patients were set against healthy donors, age, gender and cell yields were similar.

V was shortened by 4 bases and J by 6 bases, with 10 bases between the two germline ends. In germline, CDR1 is MDHEN, CDR2 SYDVKM. This CDR3 has 13 residues. Since all of the isolated RNA was reverse transcribed, expressed TCRB transcripts were what got sequenced. Only in-frame clones appear in the TCRdb table, and some are missing; sequencing was by immunoSEQ multiplex PCR. This table holds about 140,000 clones, around 7% found once. Averaging about 120 mL, one heparinised blood draw was given by each donor. Sorted CD4+ subsets: naive, central memory, regulatory, stem cell-like memory (CD45RO/CCR7/CD25/CD127/CD95/CD27 panel). Each population that was sorted was more than 98% pure.

Material for sequencing was central memory CD4+ T cells from blood. This sequence originates from a woman in her twenties or thirties in good health. The chain employs TRBV28 and TRBJ1-5; no definite D call. CDR3 nucleotide sequence: TGTGCCAGCAGTTCACAGTTGGGTCAGCCCCAGCATTTT. This codes for CASSSQLGQPQHF.